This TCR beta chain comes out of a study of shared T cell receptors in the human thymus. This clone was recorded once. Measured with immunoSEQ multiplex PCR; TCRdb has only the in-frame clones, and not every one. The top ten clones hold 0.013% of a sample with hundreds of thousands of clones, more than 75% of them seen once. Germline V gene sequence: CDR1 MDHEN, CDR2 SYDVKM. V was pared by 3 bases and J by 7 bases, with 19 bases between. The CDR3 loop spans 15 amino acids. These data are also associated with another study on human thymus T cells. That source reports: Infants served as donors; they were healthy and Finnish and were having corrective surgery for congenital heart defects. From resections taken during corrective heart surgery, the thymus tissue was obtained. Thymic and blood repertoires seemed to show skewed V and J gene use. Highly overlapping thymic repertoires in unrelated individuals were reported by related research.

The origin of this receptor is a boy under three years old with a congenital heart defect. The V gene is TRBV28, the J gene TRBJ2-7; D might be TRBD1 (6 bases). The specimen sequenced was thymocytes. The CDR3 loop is CASSFGQKTLEEQYF. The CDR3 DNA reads TGTGCCAGCAGTTTCGGACAGAAAACCCTTGAGGAGCAGTACTTC.